This T cell receptor (beta chain) was sequenced for a study of CD8 T cells in ankylosing spondylitis. Overall study results and limits: Existing reports had already noted some motif variants in reactive arthritis synovial fluid and blood. Clones tied to disease were said to be significantly enriched in matched ankylosing spondylitis synovial fluid. Made up of eight highly homologous variants, a TCR beta motif appeared characteristic of ankylosing spondylitis blood.

Preparation of TCR beta libraries was done by quantitative 5'-RACE with molecular barcodes. From the 5' RACE reads, TCRdb called clonotypes with MiXCR, one entry per CDR3 protein. The sample shows about 250,000 distinct CDR3 sequences, more than 25% of them seen only once. This CDR3 comprises 13 residues. V was trimmed by 6 bases and J by 2 bases, leaving 12 bases between them. Germline CDR1 reads SGHRS; CDR2 reads YFSETQ. With regard to this clonotype: Its target is not known.

The chain recombines TRBV5-1 with TRBJ2-7, with D unclear. The sequenced sample was blood, either unsorted or a sorted T cell fraction (not recorded which). The sequence came from a male donor with ankylosing spondylitis or in good health (not recorded which). CDR3 in DNA: TGCGCCAGCAAAAAAGGGTCTGCCTACGAGCAGTACTTC. Translated, it gives CASKKGSAYEQYF.